The entry below gives a single T cell receptor (beta chain) sequence along with its context. The count of this clone is one. This clone's antigen is unknown. Base qualities are not at hand, and no much larger clone is one base apart. TCRbeta CDR3 regions were amplified from genomic DNA by means of the immunoSEQ Assay, a bias-controlled multiplex PCR. The authors' analysis ran thus. Nucleated cell counts per sample were estimated from amplification of reference gene primers within the assay. To quantify the absolute abundance of each unique TCRbeta CDR3 rearrangement, sequence reads were collapsed and filtered. Productive Simpson clonality was computed per sample as the square root of Simpson's diversity index over productive rearrangements. The clones in this table, taken by TCRdb from immuneACCESS, are in-frame only. Not every clone is retained; where verified, under half of the shortfall comes from an unresolved V gene, and the cause of the rest is unknown. V, J and clone size were drawn from that table, and D and trimming were deduced from the DNA. For this sample the table gives approximately 250,000 clones, of which approximately 86% were detected only once. Of the sample, approximately 5.7% falls within the top ten clones.

The entry originates in a study of blood T cell repertoires in COVID-19 (dated by TCRdb to 2020 to 2022). Regarding the study in general: The collaborator samples originated in the United States, Italy and Spain and spanned the acute and convalescent phases of COVID-19. Subjects who had been exposed to COVID-19, were actively infected with it, or had recovered from it provided the deeply sampled blood TCRbeta repertoires that made up the dataset. The repertoires were released in a freely available public database meant as a resource for research on the immune response to SARS-CoV-2. Where available, HLA class I and class II types were obtained from metadata supplied by the sample provider rather than from assay-based typing. Samples were obtained from the ongoing ImmuneRACE study (first 160 participants) and from some 1,200 subjects provided by 6 global collaborators. Sample metadata almost always included a de-identified subject ID, COVID-19 status, age in years and sex. The material from the prospective study consisted of cDNA or gDNA derived from T cells, B-cell-depleted T cells, or PBMCs.

The CDR3, cysteine through phenylalanine, is 16 amino acids long. The DNA shown is the 48-base CDR3, in frame from base 1. From the germline V gene (reference sequence), CDR1 is LNHDA and CDR2 is SQIVND. V lost 6 bases and J lost 4 bases, and the count of bases not matched to a germline gene is 8. Collaborating institutions collected whole blood in K2EDTA tubes following their own protocols. For TCRbeta analysis, collaborator samples were shipped as frozen whole blood, as isolated PBMCs, or as DNA extracted from either sample type. General findings and caveats noted by the study authors: The amount of clinical and demographic metadata varied by source and participant and was provided uncurated.

Input material: peripheral blood. The chain uses TRBV19 and TRBJ2-2; the junction holds 10 bases that match TRBD1. This receptor was identified in a human donor in a cohort sampled during active COVID-19. DNA sequence: TGTGCCAGTAGAGCCGGGACAGGGGAGTTCACCGGGGAGCTGTTTTTT. Protein translation: CASRAGTGEFTGELFF.